The rows below give T cell receptor beta chains drawn from one sample of a study of T cell responses to AZD1222 COVID-19 vaccine. Assay used: immunoSEQ multiplex PCR; TCRdb lists only in-frame clones, some missing. The sample shows around 54,000 clones, 70% to 90% of them seen only once. The sample in question was peripheral blood, obtained 28 days after the second AZD1222 dose. The receptor source for this set is an adult who received the AZD1222 COVID-19 vaccine. Each CDR3 is given without its conserved first and last residue. A D gene is named only where the DNA matches it firmly.

d_gene	v_gene	j_gene	CDR3aa
NA	TRBV24-1	TRBJ2-2	ATSDLGDVNTGELF
NA	TRBV18	TRBJ2-7	ASSQSTSSDEQY
TRBD2	TRBV28	TRBJ2-7	ASSPISGLADRLYEQY
NA	TRBV7-9	TRBJ2-3	ASSLTGLGHTDTQY
TRBD1	TRBV3-1/TRBV3-2	TRBJ2-5	ASRRTGDLQETQY
NA	TRBV7-6	TRBJ2-1	ASSFSQLNNEQF
NA	TRBV18	TRBJ1-1	ASSPTGNTEAF
NA	TRBV7-2	TRBJ2-7	ASSLAVGAVGSEQY
NA	TRBV9	TRBJ1-2	ASSVRQESRVGYT
TRBD2	TRBV7-9	TRBJ2-2	ASSFQATSGRAAGELF
NA	TRBV6-5	TRBJ2-4	ASSYGQLAKNIQY
NA	TRBV9	TRBJ2-1	ASSVEPEAHREQF
NA	TRBV28	TRBJ1-5	ASSLGTRQPQH
TRBD2	TRBV11-3	TRBJ2-1	ASSSRTAGGQF
NA	TRBV11-2	TRBJ2-3	ASSLGDTQY